The text below deals with one TCR beta chain. Many counts were recorded for this clonotype. Which antigen it targets is not known. The input lacks base qualities; no much larger clone sits a single base away. RNA was isolated from bulk unsorted tissue, and RNA quality was assessed with a NanoDrop ND-1000 and an Agilent 2100. All donors had newly diagnosed lung cancer, had not received prior chemotherapy, and were admitted for thoracic surgery in China between August and November 2014. Patients who had received previous radiotherapy or chemotherapy, or who had another concurrent cancer, were excluded from the study. Pieces of surgical tissue measuring about 1-2.1 cm3 were kept in RNAlater solution and stored at -80 degrees C until use. Trimming takes 6 bases off V and 0 bases off J; junction bases not matched to a gene: 7. The CDR3 sequence holds 14 residues, the cysteine and phenylalanine included. Of all the DNA, just the CDR3 is kept, 42 bases in frame from base 1. CDR1 and CDR2, per the germline V gene, are SQVTM and ANQGSEA.

The data are from a study of tumor and adjacent non-tumor tissue in lung cancer (dated by TCRdb to the late 2010s). Study-wide context: Of the cohort, around 12 patients had adenocarcinoma, 2 had squamous cell carcinoma and 1 had small cell lung cancer. The 15 enrolled patients, of whom some 10 were men and 5 were women, were aged about 31 to 80 years and were diagnosed with TNM stage I to III disease. Sequencing produced approximately 130 million productive TCRbeta reads in total, an average of about 4 million reads per sample. Using bulk TCRbeta repertoires from some 16 lung cancer patients, the study set lung tumor tissue side by side with matched distant non-tumor lung tissue. For each patient, one tumor sample and one normal lung sample were taken, giving around 31 paired specimens that underwent TCRbeta CDR3 sequencing. The study at large found these results: The cohort had only about 15 patients, and the authors noted that larger samples and more detailed clinical data are needed. Neither the sequencing platform nor unique molecular identifiers are mentioned in the methods. A significantly larger cumulative share of the repertoire was made up by the top 100 clones in normal lung than in tumor tissue. Peripheral blood was not sequenced, so blood TCRbeta repertoires were not examined in the lung cancer patients of the study. Significantly higher TCR diversity (inverse Simpson) was observed in tumor tissue than in normal lung tissue (around 450 vs 150, P = 0.0075, Mann-Whitney U test). Younger patients had significantly higher TCR diversity, and higher tumor TCR diversity was associated with shorter overall and disease-free survival.

Library prep was done by multiplex PCR. For sequencing, an Illumina HiSeq 2500 was employed. TCRbeta libraries were constructed through three rounds of nested PCR with primers (Table S4) according to protocols adapted from ARM-PCR. Before sequencing, PCR products of 200-500 bp were cut from the gel and purified using the QIAquick gel extraction kit. The published analysis was carried out like this. Trimmomatic was used to clean the reads, FLASH was used to merge the reads into complete CDR3 sequences, and MiTCR was used to assign the reads to V(D)J germline segments. Clonal diversity was calculated as the inverse Simpson's index using VDJtools. In-frame sequences lacking a premature stop codon were counted as productive reads. Clones were called with MiXCR by TCRdb after fastp trimmed the public reads at Q25, and only in-frame beta chains were retained. Entries that share a CDR3 protein sequence are merged under the most common genes and DNA. The V and J calls and clone size are TCRdb's, not the authors'. This sample has more than 85,000 distinct CDR3 sequences in its table, and approximately 57% of those were observed once. Over 12% of the sample is held by the ten biggest clonotypes.

The sequencing sample was made of lung tumor tissue. The receptor was derived from a man aged 70-80 years with non-small cell lung cancer. Recombination linked TRBV29-1 to TRBJ1-1; the central 7 bases match TRBD1. Here is the DNA: TGCAGCGTCCTGCCGGGACAGATGAACACTGAAGCTTTCTTT. Its translation is CSVLPGQMNTEAFF.